Listed below are T cell receptor beta chains from one sample, sequenced in a study of cytomegalovirus exposure and HLA in healthy donors. TCRdb keeps only in-frame clones here, not all; method: immunoSEQ multiplex PCR. The data show about 180,000 clones, 65% to 85% seen once. Sequenced: PBMCs. The receptors were sampled from a girl aged 10-17 years in good health and CMV-seropositive. Both conserved end residues are trimmed from each CDR3.

v_call	j_call	cdr3_aa
TRBV27	TRBJ1-1	ASSPWTGPMNTEAF
TRBV19	TRBJ1-2	ASSREGRGDYGYT
TRBV5-8	TRBJ1-5	ASRSPGTVNQPQH
TRBV6-5	TRBJ2-7	ASSYSYGTRGYEQY
TRBV7-9	TRBJ1-2	ASRPTGGGYGYT
TRBV6-1	TRBJ1-2	ASSESVPWAAYGYT
TRBV14	TRBJ2-3	ASSHQRKSTDTQY
TRBV4-3	TRBJ2-1	ASSQEPGLPLSSYNEQF
TRBV6-5	TRBJ2-7	ASSPITGGTKEQY
TRBV5-4	TRBJ2-7	ASSLGRTSGSVQY
TRBV29-1	TRBJ2-1	SVEEGGGLRPF
TRBV9	TRBJ2-1	ASSVDLAGLYEQF
TRBV19	TRBJ1-5	ASSWAGDSNQPQH
TRBV5-1	TRBJ2-2	ASSHPRATGELF
TRBV30	TRBJ2-7	AWSVNNYEQY
TRBV29-1	TRBJ1-1	SERAGAEAF
TRBV9	TRBJ2-1	ASSPRTSGRVYNEQF
TRBV7-9	TRBJ2-1	ASSLAGGSGYNEQF
TRBV19	TRBJ1-2	ASSVGQGGPSSYGYT
TRBV5-1	TRBJ2-7	ASSLGTFSYEQY
TRBV7-9	TRBJ2-7	ASSLWAGPYEQY
TRBV7-3	TRBJ2-2	ASSPGQRRTGELF
TRBV5-5	TRBJ2-7	ASSFSDRVGEQY
TRBV27	TRBJ1-5	ASSLEGGGQPQH
TRBV6-1	TRBJ2-3	ASSEPRFRGATDTQY
TRBV10-3	TRBJ2-3	AISEWSRPPGDTQY
TRBV20-1	TRBJ2-3	SASITAQY
TRBV2	TRBJ1-4	ASVGQGLTNEKLF
TRBV6-4	TRBJ2-3	ASSPSGSTDTQY
TRBV11-2	TRBJ1-1	ASSLQGIEAF
TRBV7-2	TRBJ2-5	ASSLRHPSMLKTQY
TRBV12-5	TRBJ1-4	ASGLETGVTEKLF
TRBV2	TRBJ2-7	ASRRDSSYEQY
TRBV6-5	TRBJ1-2	ASRRQTYYGYT
TRBV4-1	TRBJ2-4	ASSQDGSDREKNIQY
TRBV7-9	TRBJ1-1	ASSLDVRGDTEAF
TRBV2	TRBJ1-2	ASSNSGTGHGYT
TRBV28	TRBJ1-3	ASSPPVLSGNTIY
TRBV27	TRBJ2-1	ASRPPGQEQF
TRBV10-1	TRBJ2-7	ASSDYGTSGIDEQY
TRBV11-2	TRBJ1-4	ASSPGAVWREKLF
TRBV7-2	TRBJ2-7	ASSPEGGRKSYEQY
TRBV4-1	TRBJ2-1	ASSPRVDYNEQF
TRBV7-9	TRBJ1-4	ASSPGTNNEKLF
TRBV11-2	TRBJ2-1	ASSFASGGYNEQF
TRBV6-5	TRBJ2-5	ASSLAGVRETQY
TRBV21-1	TRBJ2-7	ASHSGTGKTYEQY
TRBV19	TRBJ2-5	ASSIRQGVLAQY
TRBV29-1	TRBJ1-5	SVEVYRERGCQPQH
TRBV6-1	TRBJ1-1	ASSATGWVNTEAF
TRBV14	TRBJ2-5	ASSQDTDQGSFKTQY
TRBV18	TRBJ2-7	ASSPRTGAYEQY
TRBV6-1	TRBJ2-7	ASSVGTSGSPYEQY
TRBV30	TRBJ2-5	AWSSGRAETQY
TRBV5-1	TRBJ2-1	ASSLEGYSYNEQF
TRBV6-1	TRBJ1-1	ASSTNGRNTEAF
TRBV29-1	TRBJ1-2	SVGQGANYGYT
TRBV4-1	TRBJ1-5	ASSRTWDTEINQPQH
TRBV5-3	TRBJ2-7	ARSRDRAEQY
TRBV7-7	TRBJ2-5	ASSPGQGNQETQY